These T cell receptor beta chains were read from a single sample in a study of cytomegalovirus exposure and HLA in healthy donors. Measured with immunoSEQ multiplex PCR; TCRdb has only the in-frame clones, and not every one. The repertoire holds tens of thousands of clones, with 75% as singletons. Sequencing input: PBMCs. The receptors here all came from a man aged 70-80 years in good health and CMV-seronegative. The CDR3 runs from the conserved cysteine through the conserved F or W. A D gene is named only where the DNA matches it firmly. Size is stated for part of the rows, as once, few or many counts, or as a class when the clone is expanded.

>.|.|13|TRBJ1-5|TRBV6-5
TGTGCCAGCAGTTACTCCCCGAATCAGCCCCAGCATTTT
CASSYSPNQPQHF
>TRBD2|.|15|TRBJ2-1|TRBV19
TGTGCCAGTAGTATGGGGGGGGGCTCCTACAATGAGCAGTTCTTC
CASSMGGGSYNEQFF
>TRBD1|.|14|TRBJ2-3|TRBV25-1
TGTGCCAGCAGTGAGGGGGGACAGGGGGCTCCGCAGTATTTT
CASSEGGQGAPQYF
>.|.|14|TRBJ2-7|TRBV5-4
TGTGCCAGCAGCTTGTCGCCAGAACCCTACGAGCAGTACTTC
CASSLSPEPYEQYF
>.|.|16|TRBJ2-7|TRBV10-2
TGCGCCAGCAGTGAATCTAGTCTGGGTCTCTCCTACGAGCAGTACTTC
CASSESSLGLSYEQYF
>.|.|13|TRBJ2-5|TRBV7-2
TGTGCCAGCAGCTGGACACTCCAAGAGACCCAGTACTTC
CASSWTLQETQYF
>TRBD1|few|13|TRBJ1-5|TRBV7-6
TGTGCCAGCAGACAGGGGGCAAATCAGCCCCAGCATTTT
CASRQGANQPQHF
>TRBD1|.|17|TRBJ1-1|TRBV2
TGTGCCAGCAGTGGCGGCAGGGGGCACCCAGGAAACACTGAAGCTTTCTTT
CASSGGRGHPGNTEAFF
>.|.|12|TRBJ1-1|TRBV7-9
TGTGCCAGCAGTACAGGGATCACTGAAGCTTTCTTT
CASSTGITEAFF
>.|.|15|TRBJ1-6|TRBV5-1
TGCGCCAGCAGCTTGGTGGGACTAAGTAATTCACCCCTCCACTTT
CASSLVGLSNSPLHF
>TRBD1|.|17|TRBJ1-2|TRBV7-9
TGTGCCAGCAGCTTATCTCTCCCACCCAGGGACAGGGTCGGCTACACCTTC
CASSLSLPPRDRVGYTF
>.|once|14|TRBJ1-1|TRBV19
TGTGCCAGTAGTATCTTGACGGGGAACACTGAAGCTTTCTTT
CASSILTGNTEAFF
>TRBD2|.|20|TRBJ2-4|TRBV7-8
TGTGCCAGCAGCTTAGAAGGCCTTGGGCTAGCGGGGGTAGCCAAAAACATTCAGTACTTC
CASSLEGLGLAGVAKNIQYF
>TRBD1|.|17|TRBJ1-2|TRBV13
TGTGCCAGCAGCACAATTTCGGGACAGCGAACTAACTATGGCTACACCTTC
CASSTISGQRTNYGYTF
>TRBD2|.|12|TRBJ2-7|TRBV28
TGTGCCAGCAGTCAAACTAGCGGGTCCCAGTACTTC
CASSQTSGSQYF
>TRBD1|.|15|TRBJ1-6|TRBV2
TGTGCCAGCACCCCTAAGACAGGGGGGCATTCACCCCTCCACTTT
CASTPKTGGHSPLHF
>TRBD2|.|14|TRBJ2-5|TRBV7-2
TGTGCCAGCAGCTTAAGCGGGGTCGGCCAGACCCAGTACTTC
CASSLSGVGQTQYF
>TRBD1|few|13|TRBJ1-6|TRBV6-5
TGTGCCAGCAGTCCGGACAGGGGATCACCCCTCCACTTT
CASSPDRGSPLHF
>.|.|15|TRBJ2-7|TRBV5-6
TGTGCCAGCAGCCTATATACAATAGGGGCCTACGAGCAGTACTTC
CASSLYTIGAYEQYF
>.|few|17|TRBJ2-1|TRBV18
TGTGCCAGCTCACCTAATGGGGGAGGAACTACTGACAATGAGCAGTTCTTC
CASSPNGGGTTDNEQFF
>.|.|15|TRBJ1-1|TRBV7-2
TGTGCCAGCAGCTTAGATCCGGGTCGAGACACTGAAGCTTTCTTT
CASSLDPGRDTEAFF
>.|once|13|TRBJ2-7|TRBV7-8
TGTGCCAGCAGCTTAGGGGACACAGGCGAGCAGTACTTC
CASSLGDTGEQYF
>.|.|14|TRBJ1-5|TRBV19
TGTGCCAGTAGTGGCCATACAGTCAATCAGCCCCAGCATTTT
CASSGHTVNQPQHF
>.|.|14|TRBJ2-3|TRBV10-2
TGCGCCAGCAGTGATCAGGGTTTACAGAGTACGCAGTATTTT
CASSDQGLQSTQYF
>TRBD1|.|19|TRBJ1-4|TRBV10-2
TGCGCCAGCAGTGGACTCCCGGGACAGGGGGCGAGGATAGGCGAAAAACTGTTTTTT
CASSGLPGQGARIGEKLFF
>.|.|12|TRBJ2-7|TRBV7-9
TGTGCCAGCAGCTTCCGTCCCTACGAGCAGTACTTC
CASSFRPYEQYF
>.|.|14|TRBJ2-1|TRBV5-4
TGTGCCAGCGGCGTCCGGGGTCTCTACAATGAGCAGTTCTTC
CASGVRGLYNEQFF